These 2 T cell receptor beta chains were all obtained from the same sample, sequenced in a study of post-analysis software for immune sequencing data. Points from the study as a whole: Controls had lower frequencies than patients of about 5 TRBV segments, which included TRBV5-6, TRBV5-1 and TRBV20-1.

Their cognate antigens are unknown. Tagging with unique molecular identifiers was a feature of the TCR beta cDNA libraries. TCRdb called the PCR reads again in MiXCR, with one record for every CDR3 protein. The profile shows around 770,000 distinct CDR3 sequences, around 45% of them singletons. Source material: blood. These TCRs come from a girl aged 5 to 17 with multiple sclerosis.

The CDR3 here is CASSQDWDQPQHF. In DNA form, the CDR3 reads TGCGCCAGCAGCCAAGATTGGGATCAGCCCCAGCATTTT. The chain links TRBV4-1 to TRBJ1-5; D not resolved. V lost 0 bases, J lost 5 bases, and 5 bases lay in between. This CDR3 is 13 amino acids long. Germline CDR1 reads MGHRA; CDR2 reads YSYEKL.

This sequence joins TRBV30 and TRBJ1-4; D remains unclear. The CDR3 has 11 residues. The ends were cut back, 0 bases at V and 7 bases at J, with 3 bases in the middle. In germline, CDR1 is GTSNPN, CDR2 SVGIG (reference sequence). The CDR3 loop reads CAWSVSEKLFF. As DNA, the CDR3 is TGTGCCTGGAGTGTGAGTGAAAAACTGTTTTTT.